This TCR beta chain appears in the sequencing data of a study of cytomegalovirus exposure and HLA in healthy donors (dated by TCRdb to between 2016 and 2019). Regarding the complete study: An earlier analysis of 587 of the donors reported about 250 Gb of sequence data and 117 million unique TCR beta sequences from about 180 million T cells. Typing coverage differed by locus: A, B, C, DRB1 and DQB1 were typed in roughly 620-630 donors, DQA1 in 500 to 550, DPA1 in some 570, and DPB1 in around 440. Alongside the repertoire data, information on donor age, sex, ethnicity and CMV serostatus was compiled. The genetic ancestry cluster associated with self-reported Caucasian donors included about 84% of the approximately 400 genotyped donors. An early release covering approximately 600 HLA-typed donors comprised 300 to 350 gigabases of sequencing data and around 80 million unique TCR sequences. A later genetic analysis took genome-wide SNP genotypes for about 55% of the 666 donors and used that subset as a discovery cohort. To decide whether each TCR beta V gene segment behaved as functional or pseudogenic, an earlier analysis of some 600 of the donors relied on high-throughput TCR beta sequencing. Along with the approximately 700-subject first cohort, a separate validation cohort of over 90 different subjects was used. Roughly five DR-DQ haplotypes were treated as single units for association and clustering because of strong linkage in the cohort. All discovery cohort repertoires had been generated using a single sequencing platform. Rather than drawing on any new phenotypic data, the later analysis identified candidate immune exposures from TCR beta sequences and the way those sequences occurred across donors. The study aimed to test whether signatures of past pathogen exposure could be identified by cataloging public T cell receptors. To predict cytomegalovirus infection status, the study brought together high-throughput TCR immunosequencing, statistical association of individual TCRs with disease status, and machine learning. A later analysis re-examined previously published TCR beta repertoires from around 670 donors and added high-resolution HLA genotyping to investigate patterns of TCR occurrence. Among some 400 genotyped donors of the cohort, an average of approximately 220,000 unique TCR beta nucleotide sequences was sequenced per donor, of which approximately 18% were non-productive. Using immunosequencing, the study profiled T cell repertoires from about 650 subjects and related those repertoires to cytomegalovirus serostatus. Class I and class II HLA loci were covered by the typing at four-digit resolution. Study-level results and caveats: A group of highly shared sequence variants was considered likely to be a technical artifact of the sequencing pipeline. Some IMGT-functional V segments, including TRBV6-2 and TRBV6-3, could not be told apart with the 87-base-pair reads, so those segments were excluded. Only TCR beta chains were sequenced in this cohort, and the absence of alpha or paired-chain data limited detectable features. According to the authors, the approach could potentially be generalized to other disease states and immunological phenotypes. Because HLA typing was unavailable for some donors at each locus, only the typed subset was used in association tests. In a later analysis, several top co-occurrence clusters were reported to appear linked to parvovirus B19, influenza, CMV and Epstein-Barr virus. A further reported finding was that TCR beta sequences accurately predicted the HLA-A and HLA-B alleles for most subjects in the first cohort. The only immune exposure information available for the cohort was CMV serostatus. Compared with the approximately 670-donor mean, donors in an Asian-associated ancestry cluster had fewer N-insertions in productive TCRs, according to a later genetic analysis. A later genetic analysis associated a missense DCLRE1C variant with V-gene and J-gene trimming of TCR beta chains, and an independent cohort replicated the association. When HLA alleles, especially DR and DQ, strongly co-occurred, attributing TCR associations to individual alleles was difficult. A few of the identified cytomegalovirus-associated TCR beta chains were confirmed in vitro to be specific for cytomegalovirus antigens. A later analysis associated approximately 17,000 TCR beta sequences with specific HLA alleles at a false discovery rate of 0.05. The classifier was reported to diagnose cytomegalovirus status with high specificity and sensitivity in both the original and validation cohorts. In a later analysis, TCR association rates were found to vary across HLA loci, with the most associated TCRs seen for DRB1 alleles and the fewest for HLA-C alleles. In a later analysis, HLA-associated TCR beta chains showed more clonal expansion and lower generation probabilities than non-associated chains that were equally common. Across donors, most TCR sequences were observed very rarely, whereas some public TCRs were present in many individuals. In the study, 150 to 200 TCR beta chains were listed as associated with cytomegalovirus. Correlated functional status among segregating V segments might be attributable to linkage disequilibrium, but an unknown experimental factor could not be ruled out. The presence/absence analyses assumed that sequencing depth was roughly uniform across donors, and that assumption may not be true. Most CMV-associated TCR beta chains appeared to be HLA-restricted in a later analysis, and the HLA associations seemed to be driven largely by CMV exposure. An earlier analysis of around 600 of the donors showed that most TCR beta V segments appeared in productive rearrangements either about 87% or about 30% of the time, which broadly matched IMGT annotations. The earlier analysis of 587 of the donors excluded seventeen rarely observed V segments, including chromosome 9 orphons, because counts were too low.

The cohort consisted of approximately 690 healthy bone marrow donors. All cohort members were sampled while nominally healthy, although unrecorded immune exposures were likely present. The donor tested CMV seropositive, placing the donor among the 310 or so seropositive members of the cohort. A peripheral blood sample was collected from each donor, and TCR beta sequencing was performed on peripheral blood mononuclear cells. Genomic DNA extraction from the blood cell samples was performed with the Qiagen DNeasy Blood Extraction Kit. The CDR3 covers 15 residues, taking in both the cysteine and the phenylalanine. The kept DNA is CDR3 alone, 45 bases in frame from the first base. CDR1 MNHEY and CDR2 SVGAGI were looked up in the germline V gene. The junction shows trimming of 8 bases on V and 2 bases on J, plus 16 bases between the germline ends. Remarks on this clone: Its antigen is not yet known. Base-call qualities are not available, and no considerably larger clone is one nucleotide away.

Receptor amplification or capture employed the immunoSEQ multiplex PCR assay. For the multiplex PCR, a mixture combining 60 forward primers for TCR Vbeta segments and 13 reverse primers for TCR Jbeta segments was used. The CDR3 region of rearranged TCR beta genes was amplified from genomic DNA by a multiplex PCR assay. The Illumina HiSeq System was used to sequence the amplified TCR beta libraries as 87-base-pair reads. Per the source publication's procedure: A later analysis tallied around 80 million unique TCR beta chains across the 660 or so repertoires, and around 10 million of those chains were shared by two or more donors. A nearest-neighbor algorithm error-corrected the raw reads and collapsed the reads into unique sequences, merging closely related sequences to remove PCR and sequencing errors. Alignment of CDR3 sequences to IMGT reference sequences was used to assign V, D and J gene segments. For a sequence to be retained, at least a six-nucleotide match to both a V gene segment and a J gene segment was required. Rearrangements were classified as productive when the CDR3 lacked stop codons and remained in frame with V and J, and all other rearrangements were classified as non-productive. Following IMGT convention, CDR3 was defined as the stretch from the second conserved V-encoded cysteine to the conserved J-encoded phenylalanine. In an earlier analysis of around 640 of the donors, sequences lacking an unambiguous match to a single V gene segment were excluded. An earlier analysis of about 590 of the donors classified V segments as functional when productive rearrangements were above 56.7% and as segregating when the standard deviation between donors was above 5%. A statistical classification framework was developed to diagnose cytomegalovirus status using the catalog of TCR beta chain sequences. A later analysis assigned V and J genes by comparing TCR nucleotide sequences with IMGT/GENE-DB human TR gene sequences. The TCRdist pipeline was used in a later analysis to assign CDR3 sequences and most-parsimonious VDJ recombination scenarios. In a later analysis, each TCR beta chain was defined by its CDR3 amino acid sequence together with its V-gene family, and reads without a unique V-gene family were excluded. A later analysis removed several hundred highly shared, low-generation-probability nucleotide sequences to deal with suspected cross-contamination and a sequencing artifact. In a later analysis, a clonal expansion index for each public chain was calculated from normalized within-repertoire ranks of inferred template counts. In a later analysis, generation probabilities were computed with a VDJ recombination model fitted to out-of-frame rearrangements, and the resulting probabilities were checked against IGoR. In a later analysis, hypergeometric tests were used to score TCR-TCR, TCR-HLA and TCR-CMV co-occurrence, with a repertoire-size bias correction applied to TCR pairs. False discovery rates were estimated in a later analysis by permuting HLA or CMV assignments 20 times. In a later analysis, co-occurring TCRs were grouped using DBSCAN, with TCRdist sequence similarity added in when clustering inside HLA-allele-positive subsets. Co-occurrence clustering excluded repertoires with fewer than 30,000 or more than 120,000 public chains, plus five with anomalous nucleotide sharing. TCRdb provides this immuneACCESS table in a form limited to in-frame rearrangements. Some clones are lacking; in checked studies, under half of them reflect an unresolved V gene, and why the rest are absent is not known. The V and J calls and clone size were taken over from that table, and D and trimming were inferred from the DNA. The sample records roughly 190,000 clones, roughly 76% of which are singletons. Clones ranked in the top ten supply about 6% of the sample.

The specimen sequenced was PBMCs. The chain is made from TRBV6-5 and TRBJ1-3, with the D gene too uncertain to name. The source is a man in his forties in good health and CMV-seropositive. The DNA is as follows: TGTGCCAGCTCCCTCGGGTGGAACCCTGGAAACACCATATATTTT. It encodes CASSLGWNPGNTIYF.